The 22 T cell receptor beta chains below were found in one sample sequenced in a study of identical twins. TCRdb recomputed calls from the 5' RACE reads with MiXCR, one row per CDR3 protein. The table records over 550,000 distinct CDR3 sequences, roughly 6.6% of them present only once. The same sample was also studied in work on yellow fever vaccine responses in identical twins.

The sample comprised PBMCs. The origin of the receptors is a woman between 18 and 29 years old in good health.

This clonotype showed up many times. The gene calls are TRBV7-9 and TRBJ2-3; 11 nucleotides agree with TRBD1. Germline V lookup: CDR1 SEHNR, CDR2 FQNEAQ (reference sequence). The length of the CDR3 is 15 residues. The junction had 3 bases not matched to a gene; V was cut back by 5 bases and J by 2 bases. The CDR3 region has the DNA TGTGCCAGCAGCCGGACAGGGGGCGACACAGATACGCAGTATTTT. Amino acid sequence: CASSRTGGDTDTQYF. Supplemented by reference TRBV7-9 and TRBJ2-3, the full variable domain reads DTGVSQNPRHKITKRGQNVTFRCDPISEHNRLYWYRQTLGQGPEFLTYFQNEAQLEKSRLLSDRFSAERPKGSFSTLEIQRTEQGDSAMYLCASSRTGGDTDTQYFGPGTRLTVL.

The genes are TRBV10-3 and TRBJ1-5, with 8 bases lining up with TRBD1. V gave up 7 bases and J gave up 4 bases; unmatched junction bases: 9. CDR3 length: 15 residues. Germline CDR1 reads ENHRY; CDR2 reads SYGVKD. The CDR3 region is CAINGQGMGNQPQHF. The CDR3, as DNA: TGTGCCATCAATGGACAGGGTATGGGGAATCAGCCCCAGCATTTT.

This clonotype was seen ten or more times. The chain recombines TRBV12-3 or TRBV12-4 with TRBJ1-2; D is uncertain. V gave up 6 bases and J gave up 2 bases, with 10 bases separating them. This CDR3 is built from 13 residues. CDR3 DNA sequence: TGTGCCAGCAGGATGATGGCAAACTATGGCTACACCTTC. It codes for CASRMMANYGYTF.

This clonotype was observed a few times. The V and J genes are TRBV20-1 and TRBJ2-3; tentatively, D is TRBD1 or TRBD2 (5 bases each). The V and J ends lost 1 base and 2 bases respectively, with 7 bases between them. This CDR3 has 13 amino acids. Germline CDR1 reads DFQATT; CDR2 reads SNEGSKA (reference sequence). The CDR3 DNA reads TGCAGTGCTAGAGGGGACGTCACAGATACGCAGTATTTT. This sequence encodes CSARGDVTDTQYF.

A few counts support this clonotype. The CDR3 region is CASTPGAPLYNEQFF. The DNA for the CDR3 is TGTGCCAGCACCCCCGGGGCACCACTATACAATGAGCAGTTCTTC. The genes are TRBV12-3 or TRBV12-4 and TRBJ2-1, with D possibly called TRBD1 or TRBD2 (5 bases each). The V end was cut by 7 bases, the J end by 4 bases, with 17 bases between. The CDR3 runs 15 residues.

The genes are TRBV5-4 and TRBJ1-2; 7 bases fit TRBD1. Germline V gene sequence: CDR1 SGHNT, CDR2 YYREEE (reference sequence). The J segment lost 3 bases and the V segment lost 2 bases, leaving 4 bases of the junction unmatched. The CDR3 spans 14 residues. CDR3 sequence: CASSFGGGDYGYTF. The DNA of the CDR3 is TGTGCCAGCAGCTTCGGAGGGGGCGACTATGGCTACACCTTC.

This clonotype was detected only a few times. The chain carries TRBV12-3 or TRBV12-4 and TRBJ2-2, with a possible D match to TRBD1 (5 bases). Trimming stripped 7 bases from V and 0 bases from J, with 15 bases between. CDR3 length: 16 amino acids. CDR3 loop: CASTRQPVANTGELFF. The CDR3 region has the DNA TGTGCCAGCACCCGACAGCCAGTTGCGAACACCGGGGAGCTGTTTTTT.

A few counts support this clonotype. The V call is TRBV27, the J call TRBJ2-5; D may be TRBD2 (6 bases). CDR1 is MNHEY and CDR2 is SMNVEV in the germline V gene (reference sequence). Trimming removed 0 bases at V and 5 bases at J, with 10 bases between. The CDR3 totals 14 residues. CDR3 nucleotides: TGTGCCAGCAGTTTATCCCAGCGGGTGGAGACCCAGTACTTC. Its translation: CASSLSQRVETQYF.

This clonotype occurred a few times. The genes are TRBV5-1 and TRBJ1-5; D is uncertain. Trimming pared 7 bases from V and 2 bases from J, leaving 13 bases between. Looked up from germline, CDR1 is SGHRS and CDR2 is YFSETQ. CDR3 size: 14 residues. DNA for the CDR3: TGCGCCAGCCACCCCGGGAGTGGCAATCAGCCCCAGCATTTT. This codes for CASHPGSGNQPQHF.

The chain recombines TRBV3-1 with TRBJ2-5; D not certain. V was shortened by 8 bases and J by 5 bases, with 12 bases between the two germline ends. Per germline, CDR1 LGHDT and CDR2 YNNKEL (reference sequence). This CDR3 spans 12 amino acids. The CDR3 region is CASVSSGETQYF. CDR3 DNA: TGTGCCAGCGTAAGCTCCGGGGAGACCCAGTACTTC.

The V and J genes are TRBV29-1 and TRBJ1-4; the D is unclear. Per the germline V gene, CDR1 is SQVTM and CDR2 is ANQGSEA. This CDR3 is built from 13 residues. V was clipped by 6 bases and J by 7 bases, with 15 bases between them. For the CDR3, the DNA is TGCAGCGTGGAAAGGGATGCGGGTGAAAAACTGTTTTTT. It specifies CSVERDAGEKLFF.

This rearrangement joins TRBV12-5 to TRBJ1-1; TRBD1 is a possible D gene (6 bases). Trimming took 5 bases from V and 4 from J, leaving 11 bases between them. CDR1 is LGHNT and CDR2 is FRNRAP in the germline V gene. CDR3 length: 13 residues. The CDR3 DNA sequence: TGTGCTAGTGGTCCGGGACATTCCACTGAAGCTTTCTTT. Amino acid sequence: CASGPGHSTEAFF.

This clonotype came up a few times. The chain is built from TRBV12-3 or TRBV12-4 and TRBJ2-4; 7 bases map to TRBD2. The junction had 6 bases not matched to a gene; V was cut back by 7 bases and J by 0 bases. This CDR3 comprises 15 residues. CDR3 nucleotide sequence: TGTGCCAGCACCCTTAGCGGGTTAGCCAAAAACATTCAGTACTTC. Protein product: CASTLSGLAKNIQYF.

This clonotype came up many times. The chain employs TRBV20-1 and TRBJ2-3, with D tentatively TRBD2 (6 bases). Germline V gives CDR1 DFQATT, CDR2 SNEGSKA (reference sequence). CDR3 length: 16 residues. V lost 1 base and J lost 4, with 18 bases in between. Written as DNA, the CDR3 is TGCAGTGCTAGAGCTTACGCTAGTGGCGGGGCAGATACGCAGTATTTT. Translated: CSARAYASGGADTQYF.

This clonotype has just a few counts. The V and J genes are TRBV20-1 and TRBJ2-3; 7 bases match TRBD1. The CDR3 runs to 15 residues. Germline lookup yields CDR1 DFQATT and CDR2 SNEGSKA (reference sequence). V lost 0 bases, J lost 4 bases, and 7 bases stayed unmatched. The CDR3 loop reads CSARDLSQGADTQYF. DNA of the CDR3: TGCAGTGCTAGAGATCTTAGCCAGGGGGCAGATACGCAGTATTTT.

V usage is TRBV5-3 and J usage is TRBJ2-1; 13 bases are a match to TRBD2. Being an ORF, TRBV5-3 has a function that is uncertain. The CDR3 covers 17 residues. Trimming cost V 8 bases and J 4 bases; bases outside gene matches: 12. Here the CDR3 DNA reads TGTGCCAGGGGCCCCCGGACTAGCGGGGGCGCATACAATGAGCAGTTCTTC. It specifies CARGPRTSGGAYNEQFF.

This clonotype was detected many times. The chain links TRBV12-3 or TRBV12-4 to TRBJ2-1; D unclear. V was cut by 4 bases and J by 2 bases, with 12 bases left in between. The CDR3 runs 15 residues. The CDR3 here is CASSSPRRPYNEQFF. CDR3 in DNA: TGTGCCAGCAGTTCCCCCAGGAGACCCTACAATGAGCAGTTCTTC.

The sample holds a few counts of this clonotype. The chain links TRBV20-1 to TRBJ2-1; the match to TRBD2 covers 7 bases. CDR1 and CDR2 from the germline V gene are DFQATT and SNEGSKA (reference sequence). The CDR3 is 16 residues long. Germline trimming cut 2 bases from V and 3 bases from J; bases unmatched to any gene: 10. CDR3 sequence reads: CSARKSRLADYNEQFF. In DNA, the CDR3 is TGCAGTGCTAGAAAATCCCGCCTAGCGGACTACAATGAGCAGTTCTTC.

Only a few counts were recorded for this clonotype. The V gene is TRBV12-3 or TRBV12-4, the J gene TRBJ2-3; the D is unclear. The CDR3 is 18 residues long. V was pared by 3 bases and J by 0 bases, with 19 bases between. The CDR3 region has the DNA TGTGCCAGCAGTTTGGAAGGGTCCCCGCTTCCTAGCACAGATACGCAGTATTTT. Its translation: CASSLEGSPLPSTDTQYF.

The rearrangement joins TRBV7-8 to TRBJ2-5; D might be TRBD2 (7 bases). This CDR3 is built from 16 residues. V shed 1 base and J shed 4 bases, with 16 bases lying between them. Germline lookup yields CDR1 SGHVS and CDR2 FQNEAQ. The CDR3 region has the DNA TGTGCCAGCAGCTTAGTGATAGGGGGGGAGGGAGAGACCCAGTACTTC. Protein product: CASSLVIGGEGETQYF.

The chain combines TRBV3-1 with TRBJ2-5, with 12 bases matching TRBD2. The CDR3 runs to 16 residues. CDR1 is LGHDT, CDR2 YNNKEL, per germline (reference sequence). The V segment lost 4 bases and the J segment 1 base; nucleotides outside the gene matches: 4. The CDR3 region has the DNA TGTGCCAGCAGCCTCAGGACTAGCGGGGTCCAAGAGACCCAGTACTTC. Translated: CASSLRTSGVQETQYF.

This clonotype was picked up a small number of times. The gene calls are TRBV3-1 and TRBJ1-2; D uncertain. There are 14 residues in the CDR3. Germline V lookup: CDR1 LGHDT, CDR2 YNNKEL (reference sequence). V was cut by 1 base and J by 2 bases, with 8 bases left in between. CDR3 in amino acids: CASSQVPGNYGYTF. The CDR3 region has the DNA TGTGCCAGCAGCCAAGTCCCCGGGAACTATGGCTACACCTTC.